The sequence of this T cell receptor (beta chain) was determined in a study of T cell repertoires in cytomegalovirus infection. Study summary: Through public TCR beta signatures, both CMV infection and matching HLA type were indicated. Overall study results and limits: What dominated the ex vivo response were HLA-C-restricted CMV-specific TCR beta clonotypes. Cumulative public TCR beta family frequency identified CMV carriers with the relevant HLA.

TCRdb analysed the reads with MiXCR anew, one entry per CDR3 protein. The sample lists over 100,000 distinct CDR3 sequences; roughly 30% were seen once. Comments on this clonotype: Its antigen is not known.

V shed 4 bases and J shed 3 bases, with 7 bases lying between them. CDR3 length: 13 amino acids. The germline V gene encodes CDR1 MNHEY and CDR2 SMNVEV (reference sequence). The material sequenced was CD8+ T cells from cultured PBMCs, taken from culture after CMV antigen stimulation. This sequence was found in a human donor in good health (CMV status not recorded). Some clones in this sample may be carry-over from other donors' samples. The V gene is TRBV27, the J gene TRBJ1-5; no clear D. In DNA form, the CDR3 reads TGTGCCAGCAGTTATACTTACAATCAGCCCCAGCATTTT. Its protein is CASSYTYNQPQHF.